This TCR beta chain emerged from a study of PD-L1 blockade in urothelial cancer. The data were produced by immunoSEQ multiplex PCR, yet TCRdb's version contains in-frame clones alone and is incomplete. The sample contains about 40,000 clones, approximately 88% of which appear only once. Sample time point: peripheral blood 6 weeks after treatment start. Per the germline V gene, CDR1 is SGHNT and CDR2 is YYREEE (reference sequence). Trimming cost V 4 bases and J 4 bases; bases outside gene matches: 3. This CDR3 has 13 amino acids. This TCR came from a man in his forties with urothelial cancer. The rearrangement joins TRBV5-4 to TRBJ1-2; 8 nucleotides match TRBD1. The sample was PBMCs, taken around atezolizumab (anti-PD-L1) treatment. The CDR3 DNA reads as TGTGCCAGCAGCATCGGACAGGGCTATGGCTACACCTTC. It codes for CASSIGQGYGYTF.